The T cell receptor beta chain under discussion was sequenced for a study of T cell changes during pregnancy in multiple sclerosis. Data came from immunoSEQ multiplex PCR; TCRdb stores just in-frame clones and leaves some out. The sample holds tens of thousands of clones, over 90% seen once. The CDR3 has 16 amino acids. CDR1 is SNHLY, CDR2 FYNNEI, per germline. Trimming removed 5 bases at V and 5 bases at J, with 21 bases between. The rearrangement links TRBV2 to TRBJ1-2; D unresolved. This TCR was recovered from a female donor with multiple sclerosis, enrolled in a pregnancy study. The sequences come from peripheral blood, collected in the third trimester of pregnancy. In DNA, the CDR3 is TGTGCCAGCAGTCCCGGGATTCAAAGAGCGGGGTATGGCTACACCTTC. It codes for CASSPGIQRAGYGYTF.